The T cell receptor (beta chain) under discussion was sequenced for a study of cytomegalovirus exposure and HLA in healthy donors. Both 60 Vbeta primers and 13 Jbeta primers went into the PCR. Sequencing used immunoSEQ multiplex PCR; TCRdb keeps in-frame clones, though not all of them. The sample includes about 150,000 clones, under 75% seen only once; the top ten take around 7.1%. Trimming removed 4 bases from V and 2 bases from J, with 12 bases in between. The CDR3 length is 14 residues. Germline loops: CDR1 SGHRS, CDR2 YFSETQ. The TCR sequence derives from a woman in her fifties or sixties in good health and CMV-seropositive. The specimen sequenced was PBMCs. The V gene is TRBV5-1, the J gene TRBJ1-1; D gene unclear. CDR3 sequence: CASSSDGGNTEAFF. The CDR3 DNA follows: TGCGCCAGCAGCAGCGACGGAGGTAACACTGAAGCTTTCTTT. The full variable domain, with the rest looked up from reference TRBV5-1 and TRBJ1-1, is KAGVTQTPRYLIKTRGQQVTLSCSPISGHRSVSWYQQTPGQGLQFLFEYFSETQRNKGNFPGRFSGRQFSNSRSEMNVSTLELGDSALYLCASSSDGGNTEAFFGQGTRLTVV.